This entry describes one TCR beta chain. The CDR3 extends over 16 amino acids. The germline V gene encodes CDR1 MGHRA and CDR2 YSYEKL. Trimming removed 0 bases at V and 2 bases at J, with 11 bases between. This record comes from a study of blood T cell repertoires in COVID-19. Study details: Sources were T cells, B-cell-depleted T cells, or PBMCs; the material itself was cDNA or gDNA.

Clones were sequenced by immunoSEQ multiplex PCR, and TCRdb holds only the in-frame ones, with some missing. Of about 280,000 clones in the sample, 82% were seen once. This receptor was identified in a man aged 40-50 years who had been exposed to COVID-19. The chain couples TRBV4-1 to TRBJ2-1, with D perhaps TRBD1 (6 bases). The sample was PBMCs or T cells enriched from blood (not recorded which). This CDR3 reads CASSQDWTATYNEQFF. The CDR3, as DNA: TGCGCCAGCAGCCAAGACTGGACAGCTACCTACAATGAGCAGTTCTTC.